This TCR beta chain was sequenced during a study of blood T cell repertoires in COVID-19. For the study at large: The United States, Italy and Spain were the sources of the acute and convalescent COVID-19 samples. PBMCs, B-cell-depleted T cells, or T cells were the source of the cDNA or gDNA that made up the material.

Methods used by the authors: It was from reference gene primer amplification that nucleated cell counts were estimated. Clones were sequenced by immunoSEQ multiplex PCR, and TCRdb holds only the in-frame ones, with some missing. D and trimming were read from the DNA, whereas the V and J calls and clone size are those reported in that table. The table has hundreds of thousands of clones, more than 75% seen once. The V end lost 2 bases, the J end lost 9 bases, and 17 bases lay between the germline ends. This CDR3 comprises 15 residues. CDR1 is MNHEY, CDR2 SVGAGI, per germline. Material: peripheral blood. The chain recombines TRBV6-5 with TRBJ2-1, with D possibly being TRBD1 (6 bases). The receptor's source is a woman in her 50s who had recovered from COVID-19. The CDR3 reads CASSYRQDGRSEQFF. The CDR3 DNA sequence: TGTGCCAGCAGTTACAGACAGGATGGTCGGAGTGAGCAGTTCTTC.